This T cell receptor (beta chain) is from a study of Graves' ophthalmopathy and Graves' hyperthyroidism. Beta-chain TCR CDR3 regions were amplified from RNA transcripts. The authors performed first-round RT-PCR with HTBI primers and then a second-round multiplex PCR. TCRdb used MiXCR to reprocess the multiplex PCR reads, holding one entry per CDR3 protein. The repertoire holds more than 150,000 distinct CDR3 sequences, with more than 30% as singletons. V lost 2 bases to trimming and J lost 4 bases; unmatched junction nucleotides: 6. Per the germline V gene, CDR1 is MNHEY and CDR2 is SMNVEV (reference sequence). The CDR3 consists of 15 residues. This clonotype was observed many times. A volume of 9.5 to 10 ml of fresh peripheral blood supplied the PBMCs.

This chain joins TRBV27 and TRBJ2-7, with TRBD2 matching over 9 bases. The material sequenced was peripheral blood. The TCR comes from a woman aged 35 to 49 with Graves' ophthalmopathy. For the CDR3, the DNA is TGTGCCAGCAGTTTAGCGGGAGGGCCTAGGTACGAGCAGTACTTC. Protein sequence: CASSLAGGPRYEQYF.